The next 17 T cell receptor beta chains were all read from a single sample in a study of T cells after posttransplantation cyclophosphamide. Sequencing was performed with immunoSEQ multiplex PCR; in TCRdb, only in-frame clones are kept and a portion is missing. The sample is made up of tens of thousands of clones, none counted only once. The sequenced sample consisted of PBMCs. These TCRs come from a man aged 25 to 45 in good health and a related stem cell transplant donor.

The table lists this clone with many counts. This chain joins TRBV6-2 or TRBV6-3 and TRBJ1-1; no clear D gene. The CDR3 has 14 amino acids. Germline V gene data show CDR1 as MNHEY and CDR2 as SVGEGT. Trimming pared 7 bases from V and 0 bases from J, leaving 12 bases between. DNA for the CDR3: TGTGCCAGCACCACTGTTATGATGAACACTGAAGCTTTCTTT. Its translation: CASTTVMMNTEAFF.

This clone appeared many times. The chain has TRBV19 and TRBJ2-5; 9 nucleotides agree with TRBD1. The CDR3 is made up of 14 amino acids. The V gene's germline CDR1 is LNHDA and CDR2 SQIVND (reference sequence). V dropped 2 bases and J dropped 4; count of bases not matched to a gene: 2. CDR3 amino acids: CASSITGGGETQYF. The CDR3, as DNA: TGTGCCAGTAGTATAACAGGGGGCGGAGAGACCCAGTACTTC.

In its sample, this clone was seen many times. The chain employs TRBV4-1 and TRBJ2-3; unclear D gene. This CDR3 has 15 residues. Trimming left V 1 base short and J 0 bases short, with 8 bases between. Germline CDR1 reads MGHRA; CDR2 reads YSYEKL. CDR3 in DNA: TGCGCCAGCAGCCAAGGGTACGGGAGCACAGATACGCAGTATTTT. The encoded protein is CASSQGYGSTDTQYF.

The table lists this clone with many counts. This chain uses TRBV6-4 with TRBJ2-2, with a possible D match to TRBD2 (6 bases). This CDR3 region has 14 residues. Per germline, CDR1 MRHNA and CDR2 SNTAGT. V gave up 2 bases and J gave up 4 bases, with 8 bases separating them. CDR3 loop: CASSDIGGTGELFF. CDR3 DNA sequence: TGTGCCAGCAGTGACATCGGGGGCACCGGGGAGCTGTTTTTT.

This clone has a count of ten or more. The V and J genes are TRBV6-5 and TRBJ1-1; D is perhaps TRBD1 (6 bases). V was shortened by 2 bases and J by 1 base, with 11 bases between the two germline ends. This CDR3 has 15 residues. Germline CDR1 is MNHEY and CDR2 is SVGAGI. The CDR3 protein is CASSYRGTSNTEAFF. The CDR3 DNA reads as TGTGCCAGCAGTTACAGGGGGACCTCGAACACTGAAGCTTTCTTT.

The chain combines TRBV11-2 with TRBJ2-5; 11 bases line up with TRBD1. V trimming: 5 bases; J trimming: 4 bases; junction bases outside the gene matches: 12. Germline V gives CDR1 SGHAT, CDR2 FQNNGV. The CDR3 consists of 17 residues. CDR3 protein: CASSPKLGQGVRETQYF. In DNA form, the CDR3 reads TGTGCCAGCAGCCCCAAATTGGGACAGGGGGTACGAGAGACCCAGTACTTC.

This clone turned up a few times. The rearrangement uses TRBV6-2 or TRBV6-3 and TRBJ2-2, with a tentative D call TRBD1 (6 bases). The germline gives CDR1 MNHEY, CDR2 SVGEGT. CDR3 size: 14 residues. V lost 6 bases and J lost 2, with 10 bases in between. CDR3 DNA sequence: TGTGCCAGCAGACAGGGCGTAAACACCGGGGAGCTGTTTTTT. It codes for CASRQGVNTGELFF.

This clone has ten or more counts. J is TRBJ2-1 and V is TRBV4-1, with 8 bases lining up with TRBD2. The J segment lost 2 bases and the V segment lost 0 bases, leaving 6 bases of the junction unmatched. The CDR3 runs to 17 residues. Germline assignment: CDR1 MGHRA and CDR2 YSYEKL. The CDR3 reads CASSQDRAGGAYNEQFF. The CDR3 nucleotides are TGCGCCAGCAGCCAAGATCGGGCGGGGGGCGCCTACAATGAGCAGTTCTTC.

This clone was counted ten times or more. The rearrangement uses TRBV6-4 and TRBJ1-1; the D gene is possibly TRBD1 (6 bases). V was pared by 6 bases and J by 1 base, with 9 bases between. There are 13 residues in the CDR3. Germline assignment: CDR1 MRHNA and CDR2 SNTAGT. As DNA, the CDR3 is TGTGCCAGCAGACAGGGAGAGAACACTGAAGCTTTCTTT. Encoded protein: CASRQGENTEAFF.

V is TRBV7-3 and J is TRBJ2-7, with D possibly matching TRBD1 (6 bases). Deletions cut 5 bases from V and 9 bases from J, with 29 bases between. CDR1 and CDR2 from the germline V gene are SGHTA and FQGTGA. The CDR3 runs 17 residues. The CDR3 DNA is TGTGCCAGCAGCATAGAATTTCGGGACACTAGGGAATGGGGGCAGTACTTC. This encodes CASSIEFRDTREWGQYF.

The V and J genes are TRBV7-3 and TRBJ2-1; a possible D gene is TRBD1 (6 bases). V gave up 3 bases and J gave up 8 bases, with 8 bases separating them. In germline, CDR1 is SGHTA, CDR2 FQGTGA. The length of the CDR3 is 12 residues. The CDR3 DNA follows: TGTGCCAGCAGCTTCACAGGGCATGAGCAGTTCTTC. Protein sequence: CASSFTGHEQFF.

Many counts were recorded for this clone. The chain combines TRBV5-1 with TRBJ1-1; 8 bases align to TRBD1. Germline CDR1 reads SGHRS; CDR2 reads YFSETQ. J was trimmed by 1 base and V by 3 bases; bases with no gene match: 2. This CDR3 has 14 residues. CDR3 residues: CASSSTGENTEAFF. CDR3 nucleotide sequence: TGCGCCAGCAGCTCGACAGGGGAGAACACTGAAGCTTTCTTT.

This clone was observed many times. This chain uses TRBV4-2 with TRBJ1-1, with D uncertain. Trimming left V 4 bases short and J 0 bases short, with 15 bases between. The length of the CDR3 is 16 residues. In germline, CDR1 is LGHNA, CDR2 YNFKEQ. Here the CDR3 DNA reads TGTGCCAGCAGCCCAAACGGGGTTCAGATGAACACTGAAGCTTTCTTT. This translates into CASSPNGVQMNTEAFF.

This rearrangement joins TRBV5-6 to TRBJ2-3, with D possibly TRBD1 on 6 matching bases. Germline V gene data show CDR1 as SGHDT and CDR2 as YYEEEE. V was cut by 1 base and J by 1 base, with 13 bases left in between. The CDR3 has 16 residues. This chain's CDR3 is CASSLWWGRRTDTQYF. The CDR3 nucleotides are TGTGCCAGCAGCTTGTGGTGGGGGCGCCGCACAGATACGCAGTATTTT. Full variable domain (missing parts from reference TRBV5-6 and TRBJ2-3): DAGVTQSPTHLIKTRGQQVTLRCSPKSGHDTVSWYQQALGQGPQFIFQYYEEEERQRGNFPDRFSGHQFPNYSSELNVNALLLGDSALYLCASSLWWGRRTDTQYFGPGTRLTVL.

This clone showed up just a few times. This chain connects TRBV29-1 to TRBJ2-3; 8 nucleotides line up with TRBD1. Trimming took 4 bases from V and 3 from J; bases not matched to a gene: 9. The CDR3 runs to 15 residues. Looked up from germline, CDR1 is SQVTM and CDR2 is ANQGSEA. CDR3 loop: CSVVQAGTGTDTQYF. The DNA for the CDR3 is TGCAGCGTTGTTCAGGCTGGGACAGGAACAGATACGCAGTATTTT.

This clone occurred many times. This sequence joins TRBV7-2 and TRBJ1-2, with D perhaps matching TRBD1 (6 bases). CDR1 and CDR2 from the germline V gene are SGHTA and FQGNSA. V lost 5 bases and J 4 bases, leaving 11 bases between the germline ends. This CDR3 region has 13 residues. CDR3 nucleotides: TGTGCCAGCAGCGTGGACAGAGCCTATGGCTACACCTTC. Residues: CASSVDRAYGYTF. The full variable domain, rest sourced from reference TRBV7-2 and TRBJ1-2, is GAGVSQSPSNKVTEKGKDVELRCDPISGHTALYWYRQSLGQGLEFLIYFQGNSAPDKSGLPSDRFSAERTGGSVSTLTIQRTQQEDSAVYLCASSVDRAYGYTFGSGTRLTVV.

This clone occurred many times. The V and J genes are TRBV27 and TRBJ1-6; D possibly corresponds to TRBD1 (5 bases). The CDR3 extends over 15 amino acids. V dropped 5 bases and J dropped 4 bases, with 12 bases sitting between them. Per germline, CDR1 MNHEY and CDR2 SMNVEV (reference sequence). CDR3 in DNA: TGTGCCAGCAGTCCCCAGGGAAAATATAATTCACCCCTCCACTTT. As protein: CASSPQGKYNSPLHF.